These 25 T cell receptor beta chains came from one sample sequenced in a study of beta chain features in type 1 diabetes. All of the isolated RNA was reverse transcribed, so expressed TCRB transcripts were sequenced. TCRdb's table, derived via immunoSEQ multiplex PCR, lists solely in-frame clones and lacks some. The table shows under 450,000 clones, with roughly 16% occurring only once. The sequencing sample was made of naive CD4+ T cells from blood. The receptors here all came from a woman aged 18 to 35 in good health.

This rearrangement joins TRBV7-2 to TRBJ2-7; 8 bases are shared with TRBD1. This CDR3 region has 16 residues. V shed 1 base, J shed 6 bases, and the junction held 11 bases outside the gene matches. Germline V CDR1 and CDR2: SGHTA, FQGNSA. The CDR3, as DNA: TGTGCCAGCAGCTTAGTTCCCGGGCAGGGGGCGGTCGAGCAGTACTTC. Translating gives CASSLVPGQGAVEQYF.

The chain links TRBV6-6 to TRBJ2-1, with 8 bases that match TRBD1. CDR1 and CDR2 (germline): MNHNY, SVGAGI (reference sequence). The CDR3 runs to 13 residues. V dropped 9 bases and J dropped 6; count of bases not matched to a gene: 7. The CDR3 spells CASCLDRVNEQFF. The CDR3 region has the DNA TGTGCCAGTTGTCTGGACAGGGTCAATGAGCAGTTCTTC.

The chain uses TRBV27 and TRBJ1-5; 7 positions match TRBD1. This CDR3 spans 17 amino acids. CDR1 and CDR2 from the germline V gene are MNHEY and SMNVEV (reference sequence). V was pared by 5 bases and J by 2 bases, with 12 bases of the junction left unmatched. The CDR3 is CASSEQGSRGGNQPQHF. CDR3 in DNA: TGTGCCAGCAGTGAACAGGGGTCCCGGGGAGGCAATCAGCCCCAGCATTTT.

Only a few counts were recorded for this clone. CDR3 amino acids: CSARTGAREQYF. The CDR3 DNA reads as TGCAGCGCCCGGACAGGGGCGAGGGAGCAGTACTTC. The chain is built from TRBV29-1 and TRBJ2-7; 9 nucleotides align to TRBD1. The CDR3 extends over 12 amino acids. CDR1 and CDR2 from the germline V gene are SQVTM and ANQGSEA. The junction had 8 bases not matched to a gene; V was cut back by 7 bases and J by 7 bases.

A few counts support this clone. The sample carries other DNA sequences with the same CDR3. The chain is built from TRBV29-1 and TRBJ1-1; D not resolved. V gave up 3 bases and J gave up 2 bases, with 10 bases separating them. This CDR3 is 13 amino acids long. CDR1 is SQVTM and CDR2 is ANQGSEA in the germline V gene. CDR3 DNA: TGCAGCGTTGAGGGCAGAGCCAACACTGAAGCTTTCTTT. Its protein is CSVEGRANTEAFF. Full variable domain (remainder filled in from reference TRBV29-1 and TRBJ1-1): SAVISQKPSRDICQRGTSLTIQCQVDSQVTMMFWYRQQPGQSLTLIATANQGSEATYESGFVIDKFPISRPNLTFSTLTVSNMSPEDSSIYLCSVEGRANTEAFFGQGTRLTVV.

The V call is TRBV28, the J call TRBJ2-7; 7 positions agree with TRBD1. V lost 5 bases to trimming and J lost 3 bases; unmatched junction nucleotides: 4. This CDR3 has 13 residues. Germline lookup yields CDR1 MDHEN and CDR2 SYDVKM. The CDR3 nucleotides read TGTGCCAGCAGTCAGGACAGGTACTACGAGCAGTACTTC. Translating it yields CASSQDRYYEQYF. Full variable domain (rest looked up from reference TRBV28 and TRBJ2-7): DVKVTQSSRYLVKRTGEKVFLECVQDMDHENMFWYRQDPGLGLRLIYFSYDVKMKEKGDIPEGYSVSREKKERFSLILESASTNQTSMYLCASSQDRYYEQYFGPGTRLTVT.

The chain links TRBV27 to TRBJ2-7; D remains ambiguous. The V and J ends lost 4 bases and 2 bases respectively, with 12 bases between them. Germline CDR1 and CDR2: MNHEY and SMNVEV (reference sequence). This CDR3 comprises 14 residues. CDR3: CASSWSRSTYEQYF. The DNA of the CDR3 is TGTGCCAGCAGTTGGAGTAGAAGTACCTACGAGCAGTACTTC.

The chain joins TRBV28 to TRBJ1-1; 7 bases line up with TRBD1. Germline V gene data show CDR1 as MDHEN and CDR2 as SYDVKM. The CDR3 has 12 amino acids. The ends lost 7 bases at V and 7 bases at J; junction bases unmatched: 6. The CDR3 sequence: CASKVGDSEAFF. DNA for the CDR3: TGTGCCAGCAAAGTGGGGGACAGTGAAGCTTTCTTT. Together with reference TRBV28 and TRBJ1-1, the CDR3 gives the full variable domain: DVKVTQSSRYLVKRTGEKVFLECVQDMDHENMFWYRQDPGLGLRLIYFSYDVKMKEKGDIPEGYSVSREKKERFSLILESASTNQTSMYLCASKVGDSEAFFGQGTRLTVV.

This clone has only one observation. The rearrangement uses TRBV7-2 and TRBJ2-1, with 10 bases matching TRBD2. The CDR3 runs to 14 residues. V lost 1 base, J lost 8 bases, and 2 bases stayed unmatched. Germline CDR1 reads SGHTA; CDR2 reads FQGNSA. As DNA, the CDR3 is TGTGCCAGCAGCTTAGGGCTAGCGGGGGATGAGCAGTTCTTC. Protein: CASSLGLAGDEQFF.

This CDR3 is CASSSGTGIPLDTQYF. CDR3 coding DNA: TGTGCCAGTAGTAGCGGGACAGGGATCCCGTTGGATACGCAGTATTTT. This chain uses TRBV19 with TRBJ2-3; 9 nucleotides match TRBD1. There are 16 residues in the CDR3. V lost 4 bases to trimming and J lost 6 bases; unmatched junction nucleotides: 11. Germline V gives CDR1 LNHDA, CDR2 SQIVND (reference sequence).

This chain links TRBV14 with TRBJ1-2; no reliable D call. Germline V gene data show CDR1 as SGHDN and CDR2 as FVKESK. The CDR3 runs to 14 residues. Trimming pared 1 base from V and 5 bases from J, leaving 11 bases between. Written as DNA, the CDR3 is TGTGCCAGCAGCCAAGTTAGCAGTGGATATGGCTACACCTTC. This translates into CASSQVSSGYGYTF.

This clone was seen only a few times. This chain connects TRBV30 to TRBJ2-5; 11 bases line up with TRBD2. The J segment lost 0 bases and the V segment lost 4 bases, leaving 7 bases of the junction unmatched. From germline, CDR1 is GTSNPN and CDR2 SVGIG (reference sequence). The CDR3 is 16 residues long. DNA of the CDR3: TGTGCCTGGACGCCGAAGACTAGCGGGAACCAAGAGACCCAGTACTTC. Residues: CAWTPKTSGNQETQYF.

A few counts support this clone. The chain couples TRBV29-1 to TRBJ2-4, with 16 nucleotides matching TRBD2. Germline CDR1 and CDR2: SQVTM and ANQGSEA. After removal of 4 bases from V and 1 base from J, the junction contained 4 bases not matched to a gene. The CDR3 extends over 17 amino acids. The DNA of the CDR3 is TGCAGCGTTGGGGGACTAGCGGGAGGGCCGGCCAAAAACATTCAGTACTTC. This encodes CSVGGLAGGPAKNIQYF. Full variable domain (rest looked up from reference TRBV29-1 and TRBJ2-4): SAVISQKPSRDICQRGTSLTIQCQVDSQVTMMFWYRQQPGQSLTLIATANQGSEATYESGFVIDKFPISRPNLTFSTLTVSNMSPEDSSIYLCSVGGLAGGPAKNIQYFGAGTRLSVL.

The rearrangement joins TRBV15 to TRBJ1-5, with D possibly being TRBD1 (6 bases). Germline-derived CDR1 and CDR2 are LNHNV and YYDKDF (reference sequence). The CDR3 sequence is 15 residues long. With 0 bases removed from V and 6 bases from J, the gap between germline ends came to 12 bases. This CDR3 is CATSRDLDRSQPQHF. The CDR3 DNA reads as TGTGCCACCAGCAGAGATTTGGACAGATCTCAGCCCCAGCATTTT.

This chain uses TRBV30 with TRBJ2-7; possibly TRBD1 for D (6 bases). This CDR3 region has 16 residues. The V and J ends lost 4 bases and 2 bases respectively, with 21 bases between them. CDR1 is GTSNPN, CDR2 SVGIG, per germline (reference sequence). CDR3 nucleotides: TGTGCCTGGAACCCAGACAGGACATCCCGTGCCTACGAGCAGTACTTC. It specifies CAWNPDRTSRAYEQYF.

The genes are TRBV10-2 and TRBJ2-5, with D perhaps matching TRBD2 (6 bases). Germline CDR1 WSHSY, CDR2 SAAADI. The CDR3 is made up of 15 amino acids. Trimming took off 6 bases at V and 2 bases at J, with 16 bases between the two ends. CDR3 protein: CASSPWGGPQETQYF. CDR3 bases: TGCGCCAGCAGCCCCTGGGGAGGTCCACAAGAGACCCAGTACTTC.

This clone was recorded a few times. The chain has TRBV4-2 and TRBJ2-3; D is possibly TRBD2 (7 bases). In germline, CDR1 is LGHNA, CDR2 YNFKEQ. The CDR3 loop spans 17 amino acids. The V and J ends lost 4 bases and 2 bases respectively, with 19 bases between them. Here the CDR3 reads CASSRWKGGGYTDTQYF. The CDR3 nucleotides are TGTGCCAGCAGCCGCTGGAAGGGAGGGGGTTACACAGATACGCAGTATTTT.

This clone showed up just a few times. V is TRBV30 and J is TRBJ1-1; the D is unclear. CDR1 GTSNPN and CDR2 SVGIG come from the germline V gene (reference sequence). The length of the CDR3 is 16 residues. The V end was cut by 8 bases, the J end by 0 bases, with 22 bases between. The CDR3 spells CAASGRTGTMNTEAFF. For the CDR3, the DNA is TGTGCCGCCTCTGGGAGGACCGGCACGATGAACACTGAAGCTTTCTTT.

This sequence joins TRBV15 and TRBJ2-6, with a tentative D call TRBD1 (5 bases). V dropped 0 bases and J dropped 0 bases, with 12 bases sitting between them. This CDR3 is 18 amino acids long. Germline CDR1 is LNHNV and CDR2 is YYDKDF (reference sequence). The CDR3 is CATSRDLQVVSGANVLTF. The CDR3 DNA follows: TGTGCCACCAGCAGAGATTTACAGGTAGTCTCTGGGGCCAACGTCCTGACTTTC.

A few counts support this clone. The V call is TRBV10-2, the J call TRBJ2-6; TRBD1 matches 10 bases. The V segment lost 6 bases and the J segment 0 bases; nucleotides outside the gene matches: 8. The CDR3 totals 18 residues. The V gene's germline CDR1 is WSHSY and CDR2 SAAADI. The CDR3 region has the DNA TGCGCCAGCAGGGAGACAGGGGGCACATTCTCTGGGGCCAACGTCCTGACTTTC. Translated: CASRETGGTFSGANVLTF.

The J gene is TRBJ2-1, the V gene TRBV20-1; 9 nucleotides align to TRBD1. This CDR3 region has 11 residues. Germline trimming cut 5 bases from V and 7 bases from J; bases unmatched to any gene: 0. The germline V gene has CDR1 DFQATT and CDR2 SNEGSKA (reference sequence). CDR3 sequence (DNA): TGCAGTGCTGGGACAGGGAATGAGCAGTTCTTC. Protein: CSAGTGNEQFF.

This chain connects TRBV28 to TRBJ2-7, with 7 bases matching TRBD1. Losses at the gene ends were 6 bases for V and 1 base for J; bases not matched to a gene: 9. This CDR3 spans 15 amino acids. Germline V gives CDR1 MDHEN, CDR2 SYDVKM. The DNA of the CDR3 is TGTGCCAGCAGGGGGGCCGAGACAGGGTCCTACGAGCAGTACTTC. Translated: CASRGAETGSYEQYF.

The sample holds a few counts of this clone. The gene calls are TRBV5-1 and TRBJ2-4; D uncertain. With 0 bases removed from V and 5 bases from J, the gap between germline ends came to 3 bases. The CDR3 runs to 12 residues. CDR1 is SGHRS and CDR2 is YFSETQ in the germline V gene. The CDR3, as DNA: TGCGCCAGCAGCTTGGTAGAAAACATTCAGTACTTC. Its translation: CASSLVENIQYF.

The V and J genes are TRBV7-2 and TRBJ1-5; TRBD1 matches at 7 bases. The ends lost 5 bases at V and 3 bases at J; junction bases unmatched: 7. From germline, CDR1 is SGHTA and CDR2 FQGNSA. The length of the CDR3 is 15 residues. CDR3 DNA: TGTGCCAGCAGCCCTGCAACAGGGGTCAATCAGCCCCAGCATTTT. This encodes CASSPATGVNQPQHF.

The chain combines TRBV6-1 with TRBJ1-5; a possible D gene is TRBD1 (6 bases). The CDR3 loop spans 15 amino acids. The V end lost 8 bases, the J end lost 0 bases, and 14 bases lay between the germline ends. Germline CDR1 MNHNS, CDR2 SASEGT. The CDR3 DNA reads TGTGCCAGCGATTGGGACACCCCTAGCAATCAGCCCCAGCATTTT. The encoded protein is CASDWDTPSNQPQHF.